Following are 27 T cell receptor beta chains from one sample sequenced in a study of vaccination and CD4 T cells after COVID-19. Noted treatment: approximately 10-day PBMC culture with coronavirus spike peptide pools or control peptides (ViraFEST assay). Sequencing of DNA taken from cultured CD4+ T cells relied on the Oncomine TCR Beta short-read assay. Using its own MiXCR run on the PCR reads, TCRdb lists one record per CDR3 protein. The data hold roughly 15,000 distinct CDR3 sequences, with roughly two fifths observed a single time. These receptors have no known antigen. Sequenced sample: CD4+ T cells from blood, cultured in vitro. These receptors all stem from a human donor who had recovered from COVID-19.

This clonotype is categorized as medium-sized. The chain joins TRBV20-1 to TRBJ1-2; 7 bases align to TRBD1. CDR1 is DFQATT, CDR2 SNEGSKA, per germline (reference sequence). The CDR3 sequence is 16 residues long. After removal of 3 bases from V and 5 bases from J, the junction contained 15 bases not matched to a gene. As DNA, the CDR3 is TGCAGTGCTAGCCCCGGGGATGGGACAGCTGGATATGGCTACACCTTC. Translation: CSASPGDGTAGYGYTF.

The genes are TRBV20-1 and TRBJ2-3, with D possibly TRBD1 on 5 matching bases. V was trimmed by 5 bases and J by 1 base, leaving 13 bases between them. Looked up from germline, CDR1 is DFQATT and CDR2 is SNEGSKA (reference sequence). The CDR3 length is 14 residues. The CDR3 DNA follows: TGCAGTGCTCTCAGGGCCTCTCGCACAGATACGCAGTATTTT. It translates to CSALRASRTDTQYF.

This chain connects TRBV19 to TRBJ2-3; unclear D gene. The CDR3 contains 16 residues. The germline V and J ends were trimmed by 0 bases and 5 bases, with 15 bases remaining between them. Germline loops: CDR1 LNHDA, CDR2 SQIVND (reference sequence). CDR3 coding DNA: TGTGCCAGTAGTATAGATTTCCGCCCACCTCGAGATACGCAGTATTTT. This sequence encodes CASSIDFRPPRDTQYF.

This clonotype was recorded only once. The V call is TRBV6-2 or TRBV6-3, the J call TRBJ2-7; a possible D gene is TRBD1 (5 bases). Between the trimmed V and J ends, which lost 2 bases and 2 bases, there was a span of 13 bases. From germline, CDR1 is MNHEY and CDR2 SVGEGT. The CDR3 is made up of 15 amino acids. DNA of the CDR3: TGTGCCAGCAGTTACGCCCAGGGTCCGGCCTACGAGCAGTACTTC. It specifies CASSYAQGPAYEQYF.

The V call is TRBV29-1, the J call TRBJ1-3; tentative D call: TRBD1 (6 bases). Trimming removed 6 bases from V and 3 bases from J, with 18 bases in between. Germline CDR1 SQVTM, CDR2 ANQGSEA. The CDR3 runs to 15 residues. The CDR3 DNA reads TGCAGCGTAGACAAAGGGGGAATCCTTGGAAACACCATATATTTT. Protein: CSVDKGGILGNTIYF.

This clonotype was seen more than once but under ten times. This chain joins TRBV7-8 and TRBJ2-4; D is uncertain. The CDR3 has 14 amino acids. Germline CDR1 and CDR2: SGHVS and FQNEAQ. Trimming left V 3 bases short and J 0 bases short, with 6 bases between. The DNA for the CDR3 is TGTGCCAGCAGCTTTTCCGAAGCCAAAAACATTCAGTACTTC. This encodes CASSFSEAKNIQYF. Combining the CDR3 with reference TRBV7-8 and TRBJ2-4 gives the whole variable domain GAGVSQSPRYKVAKRGQDVALRCDPISGHVSLFWYQQALGQGPEFLTYFQNEAQLDKSGLPSDRFFAERPEGSVSTLKIQRTQQEDSAVYLCASSFSEAKNIQYFGAGTRLSVL.

This clonotype was observed a few times. V is TRBV20-1 and J is TRBJ2-5; D unclear. V was shortened by 1 base and J by 1 base, with 7 bases between the two germline ends. The CDR3 contains 13 residues. The germline V gene encodes CDR1 DFQATT and CDR2 SNEGSKA (reference sequence). The CDR3 DNA reads TGCAGTGCTAGAGTAGGGCCCCAAGAGACCCAGTACTTC. It encodes CSARVGPQETQYF.

J is TRBJ2-7 and V is TRBV10-3; D is unresolved. Germline V gene lookup returns CDR1 ENHRY and CDR2 SYGVKD. This CDR3 region has 10 residues. Trimming took off 8 bases at V and 5 bases at J, with 7 bases between the two ends. The CDR3 region is CAIGWDEQYF. CDR3 sequence (DNA): TGTGCCATCGGATGGGACGAGCAGTACTTC.

The chain employs TRBV10-3 and TRBJ1-2, with TRBD1 as a possible D gene (6 bases). Deletions cut 5 bases from V and 3 bases from J, with 13 bases between. The CDR3 covers 14 residues. Germline-derived CDR1 and CDR2 are ENHRY and SYGVKD. CDR3 region: CAISPKQGHYGYTF. The CDR3 coding sequence is TGTGCCATCAGTCCTAAACAGGGACACTATGGCTACACCTTC.

The chain uses TRBV6-1 and TRBJ2-5; D is unclear. V lost 5 bases and J lost 2, with 21 bases in between. CDR1 is MNHNS, CDR2 SASEGT, per germline. CDR3 length: 17 residues. The DNA of the CDR3 is TGTGCCAGCAGTAAGACTTTAGAGATGACTGCTCAAGAGACCCAGTACTTC. Encoded protein: CASSKTLEMTAQETQYF.

This clonotype was observed once. The chain recombines TRBV11-2 with TRBJ2-1; 7 bases map to TRBD2. CDR1 SGHAT and CDR2 FQNNGV come from the germline V gene. V gave up 4 bases and J gave up 6 bases; unmatched junction bases: 6. This CDR3 region has 14 residues. The CDR3 loop is CASSSPREGNEQFF. CDR3 DNA: TGTGCCAGCAGCTCCCCTAGGGAGGGCAATGAGCAGTTCTTC. Combining the CDR3 with reference TRBV11-2 and TRBJ2-1 gives the whole variable domain EAGVAQSPRYKIIEKRQSVAFWCNPISGHATLYWYQQILGQGPKLLIQFQNNGVVDDSQLPKDRFSAERLKGVDSTLKIQPAKLEDSAVYLCASSSPREGNEQFFGPGTRLTVL.

This sequence joins TRBV4-3 and TRBJ1-1, with D possibly being TRBD1 (5 bases). The germline V gene has CDR1 LGHNA and CDR2 YSLEER. The CDR3 is 18 amino acids. V was pared by 1 base and J by 2 bases, with 20 bases between. The CDR3: CASSQALLFSTGNTEAFF. The CDR3 DNA follows: TGCGCCAGCAGCCAAGCCTTGCTTTTTTCAACAGGTAACACTGAAGCTTTCTTT.

The J gene is TRBJ1-1, the V gene TRBV18; the D gene is possibly TRBD1 (5 bases). Looked up from germline, CDR1 is KGHSH and CDR2 is LQKENI. This CDR3 has 13 residues. V dropped 4 bases and J dropped 1 base, with 7 bases sitting between them. CDR3 nucleotide sequence: TGTGCCAGCTCACAGGGGAGGAACACTGAAGCTTTCTTT. Amino acid sequence: CASSQGRNTEAFF.

This clonotype has more than one count but fewer than ten. The genes are TRBV6-4 and TRBJ2-1; TRBD1 aligns across 8 bases. Per germline, CDR1 MRHNA and CDR2 SNTAGT. The CDR3 contains 17 residues. With 1 base clipped from V and 9 bases from J, the junction kept 14 bases outside the gene matches. CDR3 amino acids: CASSDFGGRGLGSEQFF. The CDR3 region has the DNA TGTGCCAGCAGTGACTTTGGCGGCAGGGGGCTAGGGAGTGAGCAGTTCTTC.

This clonotype has a handful of counts. The chain links TRBV2 to TRBJ1-6; D unresolved. Germline V gives CDR1 SNHLY, CDR2 FYNNEI. The CDR3 sequence is 13 residues long. V was clipped by 6 bases and J by 4 bases, with 7 bases between them. CDR3 sequence: CASSPGYNSPLHF. CDR3 sequence (DNA): TGTGCCAGCAGCCCGGGGTATAATTCACCCCTCCACTTT.

The V gene is TRBV30, the J gene TRBJ2-5; no firm D call. V shed 0 bases and J shed 1 base, with 6 bases lying between them. CDR1 is GTSNPN, CDR2 SVGIG, per germline (reference sequence). This CDR3 has 13 amino acids. The CDR3 nucleotides read TGTGCCTGGAGTGTAGACGGCCAAGAGACCCAGTACTTC. Protein: CAWSVDGQETQYF.

By sample share, this clonotype is medium-sized. The V gene is TRBV3-1, the J gene TRBJ2-5, with a possible D match to TRBD1 (5 bases). V shed 4 bases and J shed 0 bases, with 9 bases lying between them. Per germline, CDR1 LGHDT and CDR2 YNNKEL (reference sequence). The CDR3 length is 14 residues. CDR3 DNA: TGTGCCAGCAGCCCCCGACAGTACCAAGAGACCCAGTACTTC. This gives the protein CASSPRQYQETQYF.

The rearrangement uses TRBV2 and TRBJ2-5; a possible D gene is TRBD2 (6 bases). CDR1 is SNHLY and CDR2 is FYNNEI in the germline V gene. With 6 bases removed from V and 4 bases from J, the gap between germline ends came to 21 bases. The CDR3 is 16 amino acids. Here the CDR3 reads CASREGFGGRGETQYF. The CDR3 DNA reads as TGTGCCAGCAGGGAGGGCTTCGGCGGTAGGGGAGAGACCCAGTACTTC. Looking up the rest from reference TRBV2 and TRBJ2-5 gives the full variable domain: EPEVTQTPSHQVTQMGQEVILRCVPISNHLYFYWYRQILGQKVEFLVSFYNNEISEKSEIFDDQFSVERPDGSNFTLKIRSTKLEDSAMYFCASREGFGGRGETQYFGPGTRLLVL.

A few counts support this clonotype. The chain is built from TRBV15 and TRBJ2-7, with 7 bases that match TRBD2. CDR1 LNHNV and CDR2 YYDKDF come from the germline V gene (reference sequence). This CDR3 is 14 amino acids long. V was pared by 7 bases and J by 4 bases, with 10 bases of the junction left unmatched. CDR3 nucleotides: TGTGCCACCAACCCGGCGGGGGTCGGTTACGAGCAGTACTTC. Encoded protein: CATNPAGVGYEQYF.

In this sample, this clonotype turned up a few times. This rearrangement joins TRBV19 to TRBJ1-1; 9 bases are a match to TRBD1. V gave up 2 bases and J gave up 2 bases; unmatched junction bases: 6. In germline, CDR1 is LNHDA, CDR2 SQIVND (reference sequence). CDR3 length equals 16 residues. In nucleotides, the CDR3 is TGTGCCAGTAGTATAACGGGACAGGGCCGTAACACTGAAGCTTTCTTT. As protein: CASSITGQGRNTEAFF.

In this sample, this clonotype turned up once. V is TRBV12-3 or TRBV12-4 and J is TRBJ1-1; D perhaps matches TRBD1 (5 bases). CDR3 length: 14 amino acids. V shed 6 bases and J shed 1 base, with 12 bases lying between them. CDR3 amino acids: CASRTGTTNTEAFF. The CDR3 DNA sequence: TGTGCCAGCAGGACCGGGACCACGAACACTGAAGCTTTCTTT.

This clonotype turned up a few times. The chain uses TRBV30 and TRBJ1-2, with D hard to call. This CDR3 contains 14 residues. Germline CDR1 reads GTSNPN; CDR2 reads SVGIG (reference sequence). V lost 2 bases, J lost 2 bases, and 12 bases lay in between. This CDR3 is CAWSRIDRNYGYTF. The CDR3 nucleotides are TGTGCCTGGAGTCGAATTGACCGAAACTATGGCTACACCTTC.

A few counts support this clonotype. This rearrangement joins TRBV6-1 to TRBJ1-5; D unresolved. Germline V gene sequence: CDR1 MNHNS, CDR2 SASEGT. The CDR3 sequence is 12 residues long. Trimming pared 5 bases from V and 6 bases from J, leaving 8 bases between. The CDR3 protein is CASSTVGQPQHF. As DNA, the CDR3 is TGTGCCAGCAGTACAGTAGGTCAGCCCCAGCATTTT.

CDR3 in DNA: TGTGCCAGTAGTCCATCAGGGGTTAACTATGGCTACACCTTC. Amino acid sequence: CASSPSGVNYGYTF. V gene TRBV19 combines with J gene TRBJ1-2, with a possible D match to TRBD1 (6 bases). Between the trimmed V and J ends, which lost 5 bases and 1 base, there was a span of 11 bases. The CDR3 is 14 residues long. Germline V gene data show CDR1 as LNHDA and CDR2 as SQIVND (reference sequence).

The chain combines TRBV4-1 with TRBJ2-1; 10 nucleotides agree with TRBD2. CDR1 MGHRA and CDR2 YSYEKL come from the germline V gene. The CDR3 extends over 16 amino acids. V was pared by 3 bases and J by 4 bases, with 6 bases of the junction left unmatched. The CDR3 spells CASSQDTSGMYNEQFF. CDR3 DNA: TGCGCCAGCAGCCAGGACACTAGCGGGATGTACAATGAGCAGTTCTTC.

The chain employs TRBV18 and TRBJ1-2; 9 bases fit TRBD1. Losses at the gene ends were 6 bases for V and 6 bases for J; bases not matched to a gene: 5. The CDR3 covers 13 residues. Germline values: CDR1 KGHSH, CDR2 LQKENI. The CDR3 sequence: CASSQGQGNGYTF. For the CDR3, the DNA is TGTGCCAGCTCCCAAGGACAGGGGAATGGCTACACCTTC.

This clonotype was detected only once. V is TRBV4-3 and J is TRBJ2-1; tentatively, D is TRBD2 (6 bases). This CDR3 has 17 amino acids. Germline V CDR1 and CDR2: LGHNA, YSLEER. Trimming removed 4 bases from V and 7 bases from J, with 23 bases in between. The CDR3 nucleotides read TGCGCCAGCAGCCGATCGGCCGGAGGGATTTTTAGGAATGAGCAGTTCTTC. It codes for CASSRSAGGIFRNEQFF.